These 18 T cell receptor beta chains came from one sample sequenced in a study of cytomegalovirus exposure and HLA in healthy donors (dated by TCRdb to about 2017). The method was the immunoSEQ multiplex PCR assay. Held by TCRdb, this immuneACCESS table contains in-frame sequences only and omits some clones. Under half of the omission traces to an unresolved V gene where checked; the cause of the rest is unknown. Counted in this sample were about 130,000 clones; around 86% of them appeared once. The top ten clonotypes cover 2% of the sample. Sequenced: PBMCs. These receptors were obtained from a woman in her late teens or twenties in good health and CMV-seronegative.

This chain uses TRBV9 with TRBJ2-7; TRBD2 agrees at 15 bases. The trim removed 4 bases at V and 4 bases at J, leaving 6 bases unmatched. The CDR3 covers 16 residues. The germline gives CDR1 SGDLS, CDR2 YYNGEE. The CDR3 is CASSTGTSGRRYEQYF. CDR3 DNA: TGTGCCAGCAGCACCGGGACTAGCGGGAGGAGGTACGAGCAGTACTTC.

In its sample, this clone was seen a few times. The V gene is TRBV27, the J gene TRBJ2-7, with 7 bases that match TRBD1. The CDR3 sequence is 14 residues long. V was pared by 6 bases and J by 0 bases, with 5 bases of the junction left unmatched. The germline V gene has CDR1 MNHEY and CDR2 SMNVEV (reference sequence). CDR3 sequence: CASRSGQSSYEQYF. The DNA of the CDR3 is TGTGCCAGCAGATCGGGACAGAGCTCCTACGAGCAGTACTTC.

The V call is TRBV19, the J call TRBJ2-5, with 7 bases that match TRBD2. Per germline, CDR1 LNHDA and CDR2 SQIVND (reference sequence). Trimming at V came to 5 bases and at J to 1 base, leaving 10 bases not matched to a gene. The CDR3 totals 16 residues. The CDR3 protein is CASSPRGGAPQETQYF. CDR3 in DNA: TGTGCCAGTAGTCCTCGGGGAGGGGCCCCCCAAGAGACCCAGTACTTC.

This chain joins TRBV28 and TRBJ2-6; TRBD2 might be the D (6 bases). Trimming pared 2 bases from V and 4 bases from J, leaving 9 bases between. The CDR3 has 15 residues. Germline CDR1 MDHEN, CDR2 SYDVKM. The CDR3 protein is CASSLAGSGANVLTF. CDR3 bases: TGTGCCAGCAGTTTAGCGGGGTCAGGGGCCAACGTCCTGACTTTC.

The V call is TRBV29-1, the J call TRBJ1-3; 10 nucleotides align to TRBD1. The CDR3 is made up of 14 amino acids. CDR1 SQVTM and CDR2 ANQGSEA come from the germline V gene. The V segment lost 7 bases and the J segment 2 bases; nucleotides outside the gene matches: 5. This CDR3 reads CSAGTGVAGNTIYF. CDR3 DNA sequence: TGCAGCGCTGGGACAGGGGTGGCTGGAAACACCATATATTTT.

The genes are TRBV19 and TRBJ2-1; tentative D call: TRBD2 (6 bases). This CDR3 comprises 16 residues. Trimming took off 5 bases at V and 6 bases at J, with 20 bases between the two ends. Germline CDR1 and CDR2: LNHDA and SQIVND (reference sequence). The DNA for the CDR3 is TGTGCCAGTAGTCCGTCGGGACTCTCCAAACCCAATGAGCAGTTCTTC. It specifies CASSPSGLSKPNEQFF. The full variable domain, its missing parts supplied by reference TRBV19 and TRBJ2-1, is DGGITQSPKYLFRKEGQNVTLSCEQNLNHDAMYWYRQDPGQGLRLIYYSQIVNDFQKGDIAEGYSVSREKKESFPLTVTSAQKNPTAFYLCASSPSGLSKPNEQFFGPGTRLTVL.

The genes are TRBV20-1 and TRBJ2-2; no clear D. Germline CDR1 is DFQATT and CDR2 is SNEGSKA (reference sequence). The V and J ends lost 5 bases and 2 bases respectively, with 3 bases between them. The CDR3 consists of 11 residues. CDR3 residues: CSAPNTGELFF. CDR3 coding DNA: TGCAGTGCTCCAAACACCGGGGAGCTGTTTTTT.

V and J are TRBV15 and TRBJ2-1; TRBD2 aligns across 14 bases. There are 14 residues in the CDR3. Unmatched junction bases numbered 3, after V lost 8 bases and J lost 6 bases. Germline values: CDR1 LNHNV, CDR2 YYDKDF (reference sequence). CDR3 DNA sequence: TGTGCCACCCGAGGGACTAGCGGGAGCAATGAGCAGTTCTTC. Translated, it gives CATRGTSGSNEQFF.

The genes are TRBV12-5 and TRBJ2-7; TRBD2 might be the D (5 bases). Germline V gene data show CDR1 as LGHNT and CDR2 as FRNRAP. The CDR3 totals 12 residues. Trimming took 6 bases from V and 4 from J, leaving 10 bases between them. CDR3 residues: CASGSGIYEQYF. The CDR3, as DNA: TGTGCTAGTGGCTCGGGGATATACGAGCAGTACTTC.

This clone was observed a single time. The rearrangement joins TRBV4-1 to TRBJ2-3, with D tentatively TRBD2 (6 bases). Germline V gene data show CDR1 as MGHRA and CDR2 as YSYEKL. The CDR3 is made up of 15 amino acids. Trimming stripped 4 bases from V and 5 bases from J, with 16 bases between. The CDR3 DNA is TGCGCCAGCAGCCCTCAAAGGGGAGGCGGAGATACGCAGTATTTT. It encodes CASSPQRGGGDTQYF.

This clone was seen only once. The chain carries TRBV13 and TRBJ2-1, with TRBD2 as a possible D gene (5 bases). CDR3 length: 15 amino acids. Looked up from germline, CDR1 is PRHDT and CDR2 is FYEKMQ (reference sequence). Trimming removed 5 bases at V and 7 bases at J, with 18 bases between. CDR3 sequence: CASSPHLGRGNEQFF. The DNA for the CDR3 is TGTGCCAGCAGCCCCCACTTGGGGAGAGGGAATGAGCAGTTCTTC.

CDR3 sequence (DNA): TGCGCCAGCACCCGAACGGGGGGGCTAACAGATACGCAGTATTTT. This gives the protein CASTRTGGLTDTQYF. The chain carries TRBV5-1 and TRBJ2-3; 8 nucleotides align to TRBD2. Germline CDR1 reads SGHRS; CDR2 reads YFSETQ. This CDR3 is built from 15 residues. V shed 6 bases and J 3 bases; nucleotides not matched to a gene: 9.

V gene TRBV10-3 combines with J gene TRBJ2-7; a weak D match, TRBD1 (6 bases). Germline V gene sequence: CDR1 ENHRY, CDR2 SYGVKD. Trimming pared 8 bases from V and 3 bases from J, leaving 26 bases between. The CDR3 loop spans 17 amino acids. This CDR3 is CAIGDRSPIEVRYEQYF. As DNA, the CDR3 is TGTGCCATCGGCGACAGGTCACCCATTGAGGTTCGCTACGAGCAGTACTTC.

V and J are TRBV9 and TRBJ2-1, with D hard to call. The CDR3 contains 16 residues. V gave up 1 base and J gave up 0 bases, with 11 bases separating them. CDR1 is SGDLS and CDR2 is YYNGEE in the germline V gene. CDR3 protein: CASSVLELPSYNEQFF. CDR3 coding DNA: TGTGCCAGCAGCGTACTCGAACTACCCTCCTACAATGAGCAGTTCTTC.

The chain uses TRBV11-2 and TRBJ1-2; 12 nucleotides match TRBD1. The germline gives CDR1 SGHAT, CDR2 FQNNGV. V shed 2 bases and J 2 bases; nucleotides not matched to a gene: 6. This CDR3 contains 17 residues. The CDR3 nucleotides read TGTGCCAGCAGCTTAAACCGGGACAGGGGGCGAAACTATGGCTACACCTTC. Translating it yields CASSLNRDRGRNYGYTF.

The CDR3 region is CASSPTLSSYNEQFF. In nucleotides, the CDR3 is TGTGCCAGCAGTCCTACCTTGAGCTCCTACAATGAGCAGTTCTTC. The gene calls are TRBV7-3 and TRBJ2-1, with D unresolved. The V gene lost 6 bases and the J gene lost 0 bases, with 12 bases spanning the gap. The CDR3 contains 15 residues. CDR1 is SGHTA and CDR2 is FQGTGA in the germline V gene.

This chain links TRBV5-1 with TRBJ1-3; TRBD1 is a possible D gene (5 bases). Germline V gene data show CDR1 as SGHRS and CDR2 as YFSETQ. This CDR3 spans 14 amino acids. Trimming removed 0 bases at V and 3 bases at J, with 7 bases between. The CDR3 reads CASSLAGFGNTIYF. CDR3 coding DNA: TGCGCCAGCAGCTTGGCAGGGTTTGGAAACACCATATATTTT.

The chain links TRBV5-4 to TRBJ2-2, with D unresolved. Per the germline V gene, CDR1 is SGHNT and CDR2 is YYREEE (reference sequence). The CDR3 has 14 amino acids. The ends were cut back, 2 bases at V and 6 bases at J, with 11 bases in the middle. CDR3 protein: CASSFSGTAGELFF. DNA of the CDR3: TGTGCCAGCAGCTTCTCAGGAACCGCCGGGGAGCTGTTTTTT.